This is a list of T cell receptor beta chains from one sample in a study of T cells in Graves' hyperthyroidism and ophthalmopathy. Via MiXCR, TCRdb re-called the multiplex PCR reads, giving one row per CDR3 protein. This repertoire shows over 200,000 distinct CDR3 sequences, around 16% found once; its top ten account for approximately 40%. What was sequenced was blood. The source of these receptors is a man aged 40-55 years with Graves' hyperthyroidism. CDR3s include the opening cysteine and the closing phenylalanine or tryptophan. D genes are given only for firm matches. Not all rows give a size; the values are once, few, many and, for expanded clones, a class.

J: TRBJ2-7; V: TRBV20-1; D: TRBD1; size: many; CDR3: CSARDRRGGGYEQYF; DNA: TGCAGTGCTAGAGATCGAAGAGGGGGCGGGTACGAGCAGTACTTC
J: TRBJ1-6; V: TRBV20-1; D: -; size: few; CDR3: CSAQTQRGNSPLHF; DNA: TGCAGTGCTCAAACACAGAGAGGTAATTCACCCCTCCACTTT
J: TRBJ1-5; V: TRBV7-2; D: -; size: many; CDR3: CASSFREGNQPQHF; DNA: TGTGCCAGCAGTTTCAGGGAGGGCAATCAGCCCCAGCATTTT
J: TRBJ1-6; V: TRBV7-8; D: TRBD1; size: -; CDR3: CASSSSGQGGSPLHF; DNA: TGTGCCAGCAGCTCGTCGGGACAGGGAGGATCACCCCTCCACTTT
J: TRBJ2-5; V: TRBV7-2; D: -; size: many; CDR3: CASSSPSDMTQYF; DNA: TGTGCCAGCAGCTCCCCGTCCGATATGACCCAGTACTTC
J: TRBJ1-2; V: TRBV19; D: -; size: -; CDR3: CASSARGNYGYTF; DNA: TGTGCCAGTAGTGCCCGGGGCAACTATGGCTACACCTTC
J: TRBJ2-1; V: TRBV20-1; D: -; size: many; CDR3: CSARVLGAFNNEQFF; DNA: TGCAGTGCTAGAGTGCTCGGGGCGTTCAACAATGAGCAGTTCTTC
J: TRBJ2-7; V: TRBV9; D: TRBD2; size: few; CDR3: CASSVAGGVEQYF; DNA: TGTGCCAGCAGCGTAGCGGGGGGTGTCGAGCAGTACTTC
J: TRBJ1-2; V: TRBV20-1; D: -; size: -; CDR3: CSARGAAHNYGYTF; DNA: TGCAGTGCTAGAGGGGCAGCTCATAACTATGGCTACACCTTC
J: TRBJ1-2; V: TRBV20-1; D: TRBD1; size: -; CDR3: CSAKQGAHHGYTF; DNA: TGCAGTGCTAAACAGGGGGCGCATCATGGCTACACCTTC
J: TRBJ1-4; V: TRBV7-3; D: -; size: -; CDR3: CASSPVVGYNEKLFF; DNA: TGTGCCAGCAGCCCCGTCGTAGGTTATAATGAAAAACTGTTTTTT
J: TRBJ1-2; V: TRBV28; D: -; size: many; CDR3: CASTRTDLNGYTF; DNA: TGTGCCAGCACCCGGACAGATCTCAATGGCTACACCTTC
J: TRBJ1-4; V: TRBV7-2; D: -; size: few; CDR3: CASSINEKLFF; DNA: TGTGCCAGCAGCATTAATGAAAAACTGTTTTTT
J: TRBJ2-2; V: TRBV7-8; D: TRBD1; size: many; CDR3: CASSLVGGLDTGELFF; DNA: TGTGCCAGCAGCTTAGTAGGGGGCCTCGACACCGGGGAGCTGTTTTTT
J: TRBJ2-7; V: TRBV30; D: TRBD1; size: -; CDR3: CAWSRPATGIRF; DNA: TGTGCCTGGAGTCGACCCGCGACAGGGATTCGCTTC
J: TRBJ2-7; V: TRBV11-2; D: -; size: many; CDR3: CASSPSGGGYEQYF; DNA: TGTGCCAGCAGCCCCTCTGGAGGAGGGTACGAGCAGTACTTC
J: TRBJ1-3; V: TRBV20-1; D: TRBD1; size: many; CDR3: CSAPDRASGNTIYF; DNA: TGCAGTGCCCCCGACAGGGCCTCTGGAAACACCATATATTTT
J: TRBJ1-1; V: TRBV6-1; D: TRBD1; size: many; CDR3: CASSESLAGGNTEAFF; DNA: TGTGCCAGCAGTGAAAGTTTAGCAGGGGGAAACACTGAAGCTTTCTTT
J: TRBJ2-3; V: TRBV6-1; D: -; size: -; CDR3: CASSDKLQGWGTDTQYF; DNA: TGTGCCAGCAGTGACAAACTTCAGGGGTGGGGCACAGATACGCAGTATTTT
J: TRBJ2-1; V: TRBV27; D: TRBD2; size: many; CDR3: CASNPGGRTYNEQFF; DNA: TGTGCCAGCAACCCGGGCGGGAGAACCTACAATGAGCAGTTCTTC
J: TRBJ2-3; V: TRBV3-1; D: -; size: many; CDR3: CASSQGPSAGTDTQYF; DNA: TGTGCCAGCAGCCAGGGACCTAGCGCTGGCACAGATACGCAGTATTTT
J: TRBJ2-3; V: TRBV4-2; D: TRBD2; size: -; CDR3: CASSGPGGITDTQYF; DNA: TGTGCCAGCAGCGGACCGGGGGGTATCACAGATACGCAGTATTTT
J: TRBJ2-7; V: TRBV7-7; D: -; size: few; CDR3: CASSPGEGADYEQYF; DNA: TGTGCTAGCAGCCCTGGGGAGGGGGCCGACTACGAGCAGTACTTC
J: TRBJ2-3; V: TRBV2; D: TRBD2; size: few; CDR3: CASSPSGGQDTQYF; DNA: TGTGCCAGCAGCCCTTCGGGGGGGCAAGATACGCAGTATTTT
J: TRBJ1-2; V: TRBV18; D: -; size: many; CDR3: CASSPQGSNYGYTF; DNA: TGTGCCAGCTCACCACAGGGCAGCAACTATGGCTACACCTTC
J: TRBJ2-5; V: TRBV7-6; D: -; size: -; CDR3: CASSPIRETQYF; DNA: TGTGCCAGCAGCCCTATAAGGGAGACCCAGTACTTC
J: TRBJ1-1; V: TRBV4-3; D: -; size: -; CDR3: CASSRGATEAFF; DNA: TGCGCCAGCAGCAGGGGGGCTACTGAAGCTTTCTTT
J: TRBJ1-6; V: TRBV10-3; D: -; size: many; CDR3: CATLGDSSYNSPLHF; DNA: TGTGCCACCCTTGGAGACAGCTCCTATAATTCACCCCTCCACTTT
J: TRBJ2-5; V: TRBV11-2; D: -; size: many; CDR3: CASSLGVPTETQYF; DNA: TGTGCCAGCAGCTTAGGGGTACCCACGGAGACCCAGTACTTC
J: TRBJ1-1; V: TRBV18; D: -; size: many; CDR3: CASSPIIRDRNTEAFF; DNA: TGTGCCAGCTCACCAATAATTCGGGACCGGAACACTGAAGCTTTCTTT
J: TRBJ1-4; V: TRBV5-1; D: -; size: -; CDR3: CASSLDRQKLSF; DNA: TGTGCCAGCAGCTTGGATCGGCAAAAACTGTCTTTT
J: TRBJ2-4; V: TRBV7-2; D: -; size: once; CDR3: CASSLDRQYIQYF; DNA: TGTGCCAGCAGCTTAGACAGACAGTACATTCAGTACTTC
J: TRBJ1-6; V: TRBV7-2; D: -; size: many; CDR3: CASSPGPGRVHSPLHF; DNA: TGTGCCAGCAGCCCGGGGCCCGGCAGGGTCCATTCACCCCTCCACTTT
J: TRBJ2-1; V: TRBV2; D: -; size: many; CDR3: CASKGDSVGKQFF; DNA: TGTGCCAGCAAGGGGGACTCCGTGGGGAAGCAGTTCTTC
J: TRBJ1-5; V: TRBV12-3/TRBV12-4; D: -; size: many; CDR3: CASSSQWTRPRSNQPQHF; DNA: TGTGCCAGCAGTTCCCAGTGGACTAGGCCCAGAAGCAATCAGCCCCAGCATTTT
J: TRBJ2-5; V: TRBV4-3; D: TRBD2; size: -; CDR3: CASSQTLGLASETQYF; DNA: TGCGCCAGCAGCCAAACCTTGGGACTAGCATCGGAGACCCAGTACTTC
J: TRBJ1-2; V: TRBV29-1; D: -; size: many; CDR3: CSVNTLIYGYTF; DNA: TGCAGCGTGAACACCCTAATCTATGGCTACACCTTC
J: TRBJ2-2; V: TRBV6-1; D: -; size: many; CDR3: CASSRQAVIGGELFF; DNA: TGTGCCAGCAGTCGACAAGCGGTTATTGGCGGGGAGCTGTTTTTT
J: TRBJ1-1; V: TRBV15; D: -; size: many; CDR3: CATSRDVMGSEAFF; DNA: TGTGCCACCAGCAGAGATGTGATGGGATCTGAAGCTTTCTTT
J: TRBJ2-1; V: TRBV7-3; D: TRBD1; size: -; CDR3: CASSGQGLNEQFF; DNA: TGTGCCAGCTCGGGACAGGGTCTCAATGAGCAGTTCTTC
J: TRBJ2-5; V: TRBV6-9; D: -; size: few; CDR3: CASSYSPWGGAGETQYF; DNA: TGTGCCAGCAGTTATTCCCCCTGGGGGGGGGCAGGAGAGACCCAGTACTTC
J: TRBJ2-7; V: TRBV7-9; D: -; size: few; CDR3: CASSLGQIDYEQYF; DNA: TGTGCCAGCAGCTTAGGACAGATAGACTACGAGCAGTACTTC
J: TRBJ2-2; V: TRBV14; D: -; size: -; CDR3: CASSHRAVGSTGELFF; DNA: TGTGCCAGCAGCCATAGGGCTGTGGGGTCCACCGGGGAGCTGTTTTTT
J: TRBJ2-1; V: TRBV15; D: TRBD2; size: many; CDR3: CATSRGGSGGGYNEQFF; DNA: TGTGCCACCAGCAGAGGTGGGAGCGGGGGGGGGTACAATGAGCAGTTCTTC
J: TRBJ2-3; V: TRBV9; D: -; size: many; CDR3: CASSPQTGPNEYTQYF; DNA: TGTGCCAGCAGCCCTCAGACAGGCCCAAACGAATATACGCAGTATTTT
J: TRBJ1-1; V: TRBV30; D: -; size: many; CDR3: CAWSRMGVNTEAFF; DNA: TGTGCCTGGAGTCGCATGGGGGTGAACACTGAAGCTTTCTTT
J: TRBJ1-5; V: TRBV6-2/TRBV6-3; D: -; size: many; CDR3: CASSLPSTAPSQPQHF; DNA: TGTGCCAGCAGTTTACCTTCGACAGCGCCGAGTCAGCCCCAGCATTTT
J: TRBJ1-5; V: TRBV6-2/TRBV6-3; D: TRBD1; size: few; CDR3: CAIRDRANQPQHF; DNA: TGTGCCATCCGGGACAGGGCCAATCAGCCCCAGCATTTT
J: TRBJ2-7; V: TRBV30; D: -; size: many; CDR3: CACPGPRSYEQYF; DNA: TGTGCCTGCCCTGGGCCGCGCTCCTACGAGCAGTACTTC
J: TRBJ2-5; V: TRBV9; D: TRBD2; size: -; CDR3: CASSNMGGTGETQYF; DNA: TGTGCCAGCAGCAATATGGGGGGGACGGGGGAGACCCAGTACTTC
J: TRBJ2-5; V: TRBV20-1; D: TRBD2; size: -; CDR3: CSASWASGGEETQYF; DNA: TGCAGTGCTAGCTGGGCTAGCGGGGGGGAAGAGACCCAGTACTTC
J: TRBJ1-5; V: TRBV19; D: -; size: few; CDR3: CASSTPGLGSNQPQHF; DNA: TGTGCCAGTAGCACCCCGGGACTAGGGAGCAATCAGCCCCAGCATTTT
J: TRBJ1-5; V: TRBV28; D: -; size: many; CDR3: CASSSSPRGQPQHF; DNA: TGTGCCAGCAGTTCGTCCCCCCGGGGACAGCCCCAGCATTTT
J: TRBJ2-2; V: TRBV28; D: -; size: many; CDR3: CASSLDPGGGELFF; DNA: TGTGCCAGCAGCTTGGACCCCGGCGGGGGGGAGCTGTTTTTT
J: TRBJ1-1; V: TRBV6-6; D: -; size: many; CDR3: CASSYSSSDTEAFF; DNA: TGTGCCAGCAGTTACTCGAGTTCGGACACTGAAGCTTTCTTT